These T cell receptor beta chains were read from a single sample in a study of cytotoxic CD8 clonotypes in ibrutinib-treated CLL. The method was immunoSEQ multiplex PCR; TCRdb's version includes in-frame clones alone and lacks a portion of them. This repertoire shows about 160,000 clones, more than 75% found once; its top ten account for around 2%. The input for sequencing was PBMCs, taken after 12 months of ibrutinib treatment. The source of these receptors is a human donor with chronic lymphocytic leukemia. Both conserved end residues are part of each CDR3. The D gene is left open where the match is weak. Size is omitted from some rows. Given values are once, few, many or a class for expanded clones.

CDR3aa: CASSVGTSTNEKLFF
CDR3nt: TGTGCCAGCAGCGTAGGGACATCAACTAATGAAAAACTGTTTTTT
abundance: .
v_gene: TRBV9
d_gene: .
j_gene: TRBJ1-4

CDR3aa: CASSQDPGQPYGYTF
CDR3nt: TGTGCCAGCAGCCAAGATCCGGGGCAGCCCTATGGCTACACCTTC
abundance: .
v_gene: TRBV4-2
d_gene: .
j_gene: TRBJ1-2

CDR3aa: CASSQEGATGGPLIDGYTF
CDR3nt: TGCGCCAGCAGCCAAGAGGGGGCGACAGGGGGCCCCCTCATCGATGGCTACACCTTC
abundance: .
v_gene: TRBV4-1
d_gene: TRBD1
j_gene: TRBJ1-2

CDR3aa: CASSFRRPTMTGKETQYF
CDR3nt: TGTGCCAGCAGCTTCCGGCGCCCGACAATGACCGGAAAAGAGACCCAGTACTTC
abundance: .
v_gene: TRBV11-1
d_gene: .
j_gene: TRBJ2-5

CDR3aa: CASSFEGATYEQYF
CDR3nt: TGTGCCAGTAGTTTCGAGGGGGCGACATACGAGCAGTACTTC
abundance: .
v_gene: TRBV19
d_gene: TRBD1
j_gene: TRBJ2-7

CDR3aa: CASSSDRRVYQPQHF
CDR3nt: TGTGCCAGCAGTTCAGACAGGAGAGTCTATCAGCCCCAGCATTTT
abundance: few
v_gene: TRBV28
d_gene: .
j_gene: TRBJ1-5

CDR3aa: CASSFRAQTGYTF
CDR3nt: TGTGCCAGCAGTTTCCGGGCCCAAACTGGCTACACCTTC
abundance: .
v_gene: TRBV27
d_gene: .
j_gene: TRBJ1-2

CDR3aa: CSVEKWGGSSGANVLTF
CDR3nt: TGCAGCGTTGAGAAATGGGGCGGGAGCTCTGGGGCCAACGTCCTGACTTTC
abundance: .
v_gene: TRBV29-1
d_gene: TRBD2
j_gene: TRBJ2-6

CDR3aa: CASSLIPSGGQTQYF
CDR3nt: TGTGCCAGCAGCTTAATCCCTAGCGGGGGCCAGACGCAGTATTTT
abundance: .
v_gene: TRBV11-2
d_gene: TRBD2
j_gene: TRBJ2-3

CDR3aa: CASSLFSGGTIYF
CDR3nt: TGTGCCAGCAGTTTATTCTCCGGGGGAACCATATATTTT
abundance: once
v_gene: TRBV28
d_gene: .
j_gene: TRBJ1-3

CDR3aa: CASSLVPTDGYTF
CDR3nt: TGTGCCAGCAGCTTAGTTCCAACGGATGGCTACACCTTC
abundance: once
v_gene: TRBV7-9
d_gene: .
j_gene: TRBJ1-2

CDR3aa: CASSEDAGGYGYTF
CDR3nt: TGTGCCAGCAGTGAAGATGCGGGGGGCTATGGCTACACCTTC
abundance: .
v_gene: TRBV6-1
d_gene: .
j_gene: TRBJ1-2

CDR3aa: CAIRAQGASQEQYF
CDR3nt: TGTGCCATCAGAGCCCAGGGGGCATCGCAGGAGCAGTACTTC
abundance: .
v_gene: TRBV10-3
d_gene: TRBD1
j_gene: TRBJ2-7

CDR3aa: CASSQLASGGAGDTQYF
CDR3nt: TGTGCCAGCAGCCAACTTGCTAGCGGGGGGGCTGGAGATACGCAGTATTTT
abundance: once
v_gene: TRBV4-2
d_gene: TRBD2
j_gene: TRBJ2-3

CDR3aa: CASSQRSGDSAYEQYF
CDR3nt: TGTGCCAGCAGCCAAAGGTCTGGGGACAGCGCCTACGAGCAGTACTTC
abundance: .
v_gene: TRBV4-2
d_gene: TRBD1
j_gene: TRBJ2-7

CDR3aa: CAIRTSGRGTGELFF
CDR3nt: TGTGCCATCAGAACTAGCGGGAGGGGAACCGGGGAGCTGTTTTTT
abundance: once
v_gene: TRBV10-3
d_gene: TRBD2
j_gene: TRBJ2-2

CDR3aa: CAWSLRVNEKLFF
CDR3nt: TGTGCCTGGAGTCTCAGGGTTAATGAAAAACTGTTTTTT
abundance: .
v_gene: TRBV30
d_gene: .
j_gene: TRBJ1-4

CDR3aa: CASSRDPGLAYDEQFF
CDR3nt: TGCGCCAGCAGCCGAGATCCGGGACTAGCGTACGATGAGCAGTTCTTC
abundance: once
v_gene: TRBV4-3
d_gene: TRBD2
j_gene: TRBJ2-1

CDR3aa: CASSLGGQGRQYF
CDR3nt: TGTGCCAGCAGCCTCGGGGGACAGGGTAGGCAGTATTTT
abundance: .
v_gene: TRBV6-1
d_gene: TRBD1
j_gene: TRBJ2-3

CDR3aa: CSVEERTEAFF
CDR3nt: TGCAGCGTTGAAGAGCGTACTGAAGCTTTCTTT
abundance: .
v_gene: TRBV29-1
d_gene: .
j_gene: TRBJ1-1

CDR3aa: CSAYLVYEQYF
CDR3nt: TGCAGTGCCTACCTCGTTTACGAGCAGTACTTC
abundance: .
v_gene: TRBV20-1
d_gene: .
j_gene: TRBJ2-7

CDR3aa: CASIPPRAGAEAFF
CDR3nt: TGTGCCAGCATCCCGCCGAGGGCAGGGGCTGAAGCTTTCTTT
abundance: .
v_gene: TRBV28
d_gene: .
j_gene: TRBJ1-1

CDR3aa: CASSIRTGGYEQYF
CDR3nt: TGTGCCAGTAGTATTAGAACAGGAGGTTACGAGCAGTACTTC
abundance: once
v_gene: TRBV19
d_gene: .
j_gene: TRBJ2-7

CDR3aa: CASSQDETSFYEQYF
CDR3nt: TGTGCCAGCAGCCAAGACGAAACTAGTTTCTACGAGCAGTACTTC
abundance: .
v_gene: TRBV4-2
d_gene: .
j_gene: TRBJ2-7

CDR3aa: CSVGVAGGQETQYF
CDR3nt: TGCAGCGTTGGGGTAGCGGGGGGTCAAGAGACCCAGTACTTC
abundance: .
v_gene: TRBV29-1
d_gene: TRBD2
j_gene: TRBJ2-5

CDR3aa: CAIGPRDGPTGELFF
CDR3nt: TGTGCCATAGGGCCCCGGGACGGACCAACCGGGGAGCTGTTTTTT
abundance: .
v_gene: TRBV10-3
d_gene: .
j_gene: TRBJ2-2

CDR3aa: CASSSGQKEETQYF
CDR3nt: TGTGCCAGCAGCTCCGGCCAGAAGGAAGAGACCCAGTACTTC
abundance: .
v_gene: TRBV5-4
d_gene: .
j_gene: TRBJ2-5

CDR3aa: CASSLLAGEQFF
CDR3nt: TGTGCCAGCAGTTTATTAGCAGGAGAGCAGTTCTTC
abundance: .
v_gene: TRBV28
d_gene: .
j_gene: TRBJ2-1

CDR3aa: CASSDGSLRGTQYF
CDR3nt: TGTGCCAGCAGTGACGGGTCGCTAAGAGGGACCCAGTACTTC
abundance: .
v_gene: TRBV2
d_gene: .
j_gene: TRBJ2-5

CDR3aa: CASSQGPPGTNQETQYF
CDR3nt: TGCGCCAGCAGCCAGGGACCACCGGGAACCAACCAAGAGACCCAGTACTTC
abundance: .
v_gene: TRBV4-1
d_gene: .
j_gene: TRBJ2-5

CDR3aa: CASSFEGIMNTEAFF
CDR3nt: TGTGCCAGCAGCTTTGAAGGGATAATGAACACTGAAGCTTTCTTT
abundance: .
v_gene: TRBV7-8
d_gene: .
j_gene: TRBJ1-1

CDR3aa: CASSPPKGNEQFF
CDR3nt: TGTGCCAGCTCACCACCGAAGGGCAATGAGCAGTTCTTC
abundance: once
v_gene: TRBV18
d_gene: .
j_gene: TRBJ2-1

CDR3aa: CASTPQLRGGRRIYGYTF
CDR3nt: TGTGCCAGCACTCCCCAGCTGAGAGGGGGGCGTAGGATCTATGGCTACACCTTC
abundance: .
v_gene: TRBV7-2
d_gene: .
j_gene: TRBJ1-2

CDR3aa: CASSWTGELYEQYF
CDR3nt: TGTGCCAGCAGTTGGACAGGGGAGTTATACGAGCAGTACTTC
abundance: once
v_gene: TRBV6-1
d_gene: TRBD1
j_gene: TRBJ2-7

CDR3aa: CASRADRGGQSNYGYTF
CDR3nt: TGCGCCAGCAGGGCAGACAGGGGTGGACAGTCTAACTATGGCTACACCTTC
abundance: .
v_gene: TRBV10-1
d_gene: TRBD1
j_gene: TRBJ1-2

CDR3aa: CASSEGVYGYTF
CDR3nt: TGTGCCAGCAGTGAGGGAGTTTATGGCTACACCTTC
abundance: .
v_gene: TRBV28
d_gene: .
j_gene: TRBJ1-2

CDR3aa: CASTGLAGYTF
CDR3nt: TGTGCCAGTACAGGGCTGGCTGGCTACACCTTC
abundance: .
v_gene: TRBV6-1
d_gene: .
j_gene: TRBJ1-2